This T cell receptor (beta chain) was recovered during a study of identifying expanded T cells in peripheral blood. Regarding the study as a whole: Over two and four weeks, about 17 and 20 clones changed, versus 1.2 between replicates. Across healthy donors, higher total template counts meant significantly greater approximately two-week count variance.

On this clone: The antigen remains unidentified.

Generated by immunoSEQ multiplex PCR, the TCRdb table keeps only in-frame clones and is missing some. The sample lists 75,000 to 90,000 clones, approximately 85% seen once, with roughly 18% in the top ten. No infections or other immune events were documented during collection. From germline, CDR1 is MNHNS and CDR2 SASEGT. There are 15 residues in the CDR3. V was shortened by 2 bases and J by 7 bases, with 15 bases between the two germline ends. Material: blood. This TCR was recovered from a person aged 18 to 70 in good health. The chain joins TRBV6-1 to TRBJ1-5; no definite D call. Written as DNA, the CDR3 is TGTGCCAGCAGTGAATATCCAGGTCAGAGACAGCCCCAGCATTTT. The encoded protein is CASSEYPGQRQPQHF.